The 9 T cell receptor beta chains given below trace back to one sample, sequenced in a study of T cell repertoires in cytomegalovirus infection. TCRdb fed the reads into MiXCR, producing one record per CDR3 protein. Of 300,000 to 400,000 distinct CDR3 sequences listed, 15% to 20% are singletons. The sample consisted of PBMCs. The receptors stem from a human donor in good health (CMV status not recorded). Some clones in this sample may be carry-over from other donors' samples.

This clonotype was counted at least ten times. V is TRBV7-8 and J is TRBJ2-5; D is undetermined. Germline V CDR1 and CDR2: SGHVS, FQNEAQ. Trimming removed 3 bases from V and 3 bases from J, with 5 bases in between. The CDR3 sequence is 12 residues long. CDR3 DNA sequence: TGTGCCAGCAGCTTGCTCGAAGAGACCCAGTACTTC. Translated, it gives CASSLLEETQYF.

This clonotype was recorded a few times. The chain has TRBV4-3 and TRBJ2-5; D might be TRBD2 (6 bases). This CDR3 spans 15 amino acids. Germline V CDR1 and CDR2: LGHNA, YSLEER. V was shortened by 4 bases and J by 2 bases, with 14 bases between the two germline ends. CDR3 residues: CASSPPGGIQETQYF. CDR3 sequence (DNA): TGCGCCAGCAGCCCCCCCGGCGGGATACAAGAGACCCAGTACTTC.

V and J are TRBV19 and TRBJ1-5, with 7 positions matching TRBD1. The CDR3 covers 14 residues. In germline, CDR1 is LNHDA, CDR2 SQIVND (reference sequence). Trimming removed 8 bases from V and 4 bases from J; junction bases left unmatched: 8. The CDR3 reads CASSDRATNQPQHF. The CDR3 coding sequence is TGTGCCAGTTCCGACAGGGCCACGAATCAGCCCCAGCATTTT.

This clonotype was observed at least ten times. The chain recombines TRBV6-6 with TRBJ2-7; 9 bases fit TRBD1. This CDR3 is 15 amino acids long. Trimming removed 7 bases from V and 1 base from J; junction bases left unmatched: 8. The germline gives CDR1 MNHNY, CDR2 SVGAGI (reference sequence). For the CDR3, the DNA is TGTGCCAGCAACTTCGGACAGGGGCTATCCTACGAGCAGTACTTC. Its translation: CASNFGQGLSYEQYF.

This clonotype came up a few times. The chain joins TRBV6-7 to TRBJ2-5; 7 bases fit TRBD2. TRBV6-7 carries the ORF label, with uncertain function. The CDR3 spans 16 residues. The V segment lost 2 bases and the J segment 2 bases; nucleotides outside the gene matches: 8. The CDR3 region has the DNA TGTGCCAGCAGTTACGGTAGCGGGCATTTTCAAGAGACCCAGTACTTC. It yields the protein CASSYGSGHFQETQYF.

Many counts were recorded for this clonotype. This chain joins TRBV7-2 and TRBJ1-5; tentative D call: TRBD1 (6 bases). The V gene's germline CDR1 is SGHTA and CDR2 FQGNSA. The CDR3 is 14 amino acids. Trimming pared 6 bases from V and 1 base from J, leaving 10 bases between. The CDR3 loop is CASSPGASNQPQHF. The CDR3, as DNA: TGTGCCAGCAGTCCAGGGGCAAGCAATCAGCCCCAGCATTTT.

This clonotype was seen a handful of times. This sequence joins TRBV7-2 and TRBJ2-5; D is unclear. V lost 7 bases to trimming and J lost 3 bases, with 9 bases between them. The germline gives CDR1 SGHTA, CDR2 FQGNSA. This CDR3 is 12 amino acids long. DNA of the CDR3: TGTGCCAGCACCCCCAGTAAAGAGACCCAGTACTTC. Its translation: CASTPSKETQYF.

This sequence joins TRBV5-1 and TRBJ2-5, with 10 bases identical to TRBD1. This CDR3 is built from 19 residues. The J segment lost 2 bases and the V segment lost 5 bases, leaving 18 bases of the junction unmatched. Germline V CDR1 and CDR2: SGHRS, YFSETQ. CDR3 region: CASRYGQGGWSGFQETQYF. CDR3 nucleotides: TGCGCCAGCAGATACGGACAGGGGGGTTGGAGCGGGTTTCAAGAGACCCAGTACTTC.

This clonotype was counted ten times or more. The DNA for the CDR3 is TGTGCCAGCAGCCAGACGGGTTTCGTAGCTTTCTTT. This gives the protein CASSQTGFVAFF. This rearrangement joins TRBV7-9 to TRBJ1-1, with D uncertain. The V end was cut by 5 bases, the J end by 10 bases, with 14 bases between. This CDR3 has 12 residues. The germline gives CDR1 SEHNR, CDR2 FQNEAQ (reference sequence).